These 10 T cell receptor beta chains were all obtained from the same sample, sequenced in a study of shared clonotypes between healthy human individuals (dated by TCRdb to 2020 to 2021). Receptor amplification or capture employed the immunoSEQ multiplex PCR assay. The table was pulled from immuneACCESS by TCRdb, which kept in-frame rearrangements only. Such tables lose some clones; where checked, under half of the loss comes from unresolved V genes, and the rest has no known cause. The sample table shows around 1.5 million clones, and 95% to 99% are seen once. The ten largest account for 0.45% of the sample. Sequencing was carried out using naive CD4+ T cells sorted from blood. The cell subset or site label here, explained by the study, means: CD45RA+ positively selected. All receptors derive from a man aged 25-45 years in good health.

The chain uses TRBV18 and TRBJ1-3; D gene uncertain. Trimming removed 2 bases from V and 3 bases from J, with 2 bases in between. The CDR3 spans 12 residues. Germline V gene data show CDR1 as KGHSH and CDR2 as LQKENI. CDR3 region: CASSPIGNTIYF. In DNA, the CDR3 is TGTGCCAGCTCACCAATTGGAAACACCATATATTTT.

The chain links TRBV29-1 to TRBJ2-5; D gene ambiguous. Trimming removed 4 bases at V and 4 bases at J, with 13 bases between. The CDR3 sequence is 13 residues long. Germline V gives CDR1 SQVTM, CDR2 ANQGSEA. In nucleotides, the CDR3 is TGCAGCGTTGGGGGTATTGGATTAGAGACCCAGTACTTC. Encoded protein: CSVGGIGLETQYF.

The gene calls are TRBV5-1 and TRBJ2-3; no clear D. The CDR3 totals 13 residues. Germline CDR1 reads SGHRS; CDR2 reads YFSETQ. V lost 0 bases and J 6 bases, leaving 8 bases between the germline ends. The CDR3 nucleotides are TGCGCCAGCAGCTTGGTTGCAGCGGATACGCAGTATTTT. This sequence encodes CASSLVAADTQYF.

A note on this clone: Within the sample, other DNA sequences also encode this same CDR3. This rearrangement joins TRBV5-1 to TRBJ1-4, with 8 nucleotides matching TRBD1. This CDR3 has 14 residues. Germline V gives CDR1 SGHRS, CDR2 YFSETQ. The V segment lost 2 bases and the J segment 8 bases; nucleotides outside the gene matches: 5. The CDR3 DNA reads TGCGCCAGCAGCTTCGGACAGGGTAACGAAAAACTGTTTTTT. It yields the protein CASSFGQGNEKLFF.

The chain is built from TRBV6-1 and TRBJ2-5; D uncertain. The length of the CDR3 is 14 residues. The germline V gene encodes CDR1 MNHNS and CDR2 SASEGT. Trimming removed 7 bases from V and 2 bases from J, with 14 bases in between. The CDR3 sequence: CASTPINLQETQYF. CDR3 in DNA: TGTGCCAGCACCCCCATAAACTTACAAGAGACCCAGTACTTC.

The chain employs TRBV5-1 and TRBJ2-1; 9 bases agree with TRBD1. The germline V gene has CDR1 SGHRS and CDR2 YFSETQ. The CDR3 loop spans 16 amino acids. The ends lost 4 bases at V and 3 bases at J; junction bases unmatched: 8. CDR3 amino acids: CASSDKGQGNYNEQFF. The DNA of the CDR3 is TGCGCCAGCAGCGACAAGGGACAGGGTAACTACAATGAGCAGTTCTTC.

The chain couples TRBV9 to TRBJ1-3; D call uncertain. The CDR3 has 13 amino acids. The V gene's germline CDR1 is SGDLS and CDR2 YYNGEE. Trimming pared 0 bases from V and 4 bases from J, leaving 5 bases between. This CDR3 is CASSVAYGNTIYF. CDR3 DNA sequence: TGTGCCAGCAGCGTAGCATACGGAAACACCATATATTTT.

The chain joins TRBV18 to TRBJ2-7; D uncertain. The CDR3 sequence is 13 residues long. Trimming took 3 bases from V and 2 from J, leaving 8 bases between them. Looked up from germline, CDR1 is KGHSH and CDR2 is LQKENI. The CDR3 loop is CASSPQQTYEQYF. The CDR3 DNA is TGTGCCAGCTCACCCCAACAGACCTACGAGCAGTACTTC. The whole variable domain, filled in from reference TRBV18 and TRBJ2-7, reads NAGVMQNPRHLVRRRGQEARLRCSPMKGHSHVYWYRQLPEEGLKFMVYLQKENIIDESGMPKERFSAEFPKEGPSILRIQQVVRGDSAAYFCASSPQQTYEQYFGPGTRLTVT.

The chain uses TRBV19 and TRBJ2-3; 9 positions match TRBD1. The CDR3 is 15 amino acids. Germline loops: CDR1 LNHDA, CDR2 SQIVND (reference sequence). V lost 5 bases, J lost 7 bases, and 10 bases stayed unmatched. This chain's CDR3 is CASSASGTGSHTQYF. The CDR3 DNA follows: TGTGCCAGTAGTGCTTCCGGGACAGGGTCACATACGCAGTATTTT.

J is TRBJ2-1 and V is TRBV5-1; 9 bases match TRBD2. Germline CDR1 reads SGHRS; CDR2 reads YFSETQ. The ends lost 7 bases at V and 9 bases at J; junction bases unmatched: 11. This CDR3 region has 14 residues. The CDR3 region has the DNA TGCGCCAGCGGATTAGCGGGAGCGGTTGGTGAGCAGTTCTTC. Protein: CASGLAGAVGEQFF.